This T cell receptor beta chain was obtained from a study of graft-versus-host responses after intestinal transplantation. Turning to the study itself: Every transplant recipient was induced with anti-thymocyte globulin, then maintained on tacrolimus and steroids for roughly 3 years. Findings and limits, study-wide: Association was observed between peak circulating GvH clone levels and early post-transplant HvG declines. Graft-versus-host to host-versus-graft clonal ratios in allografts were high in patients with graft-donor T cell macrochimerism. Analysis identified GvH clones in recipient marrow, with some appearing first in ileum or blood.

The method was immunoSEQ multiplex PCR; TCRdb's version includes in-frame clones alone and lacks a portion of them. Of tens of thousands of clones in the sample, roughly 89% were seen once. On this clone: No antigen is known for it.

The sequences come from bone marrow, collected 734 days after intestinal transplantation. The sequence was obtained from a human patient who received an intestinal transplant, so some T cells may come from the graft donor.

CDR3 protein: CASSPGLQETQYF. DNA of the CDR3: TGTGCCAGCAGCCCGGGTCTCCAAGAGACCCAGTACTTC. V is TRBV7-7 and J is TRBJ2-5; D uncertain. Germline CDR1 SSHAT, CDR2 FNYEAQ (reference sequence). The CDR3 has 13 amino acids. The germline V and J ends were trimmed by 5 bases and 1 base, with 8 bases remaining between them.